This TCR beta chain was retrieved from a study of T-cell memory formation after mild COVID-19. V dropped 0 bases and J dropped 10; count of bases not matched to a gene: 13. Germline assignment: CDR1 LGHNA and CDR2 YSLEER. The CDR3 extends over 16 amino acids. TCRdb called the 5' RACE reads again in MiXCR, with one record for every CDR3 protein. The sample consists of fewer than 650,000 distinct CDR3 sequences, about 20% of them appearing once. Turning to this clonotype: Its target is not known.

The study, taken as a whole, reports: Some clones that responded turned up in pre-infection memory, which suggests that cross-reactive memory joined in.

The chain combines TRBV4-3 with TRBJ1-1; 8 bases map to TRBD1. The origin of this receptor is an adult woman who had mild COVID-19 (a few samples of this study predate the infection). Cell type and time point are not known. Sample: PBMCs or a T cell subset sorted from them (not recorded which). The CDR3 coding sequence is TGCGCCAGCAGCCAAGATGGGACAGGCCTGCTTGGAGGAGCTTTCTTT. It encodes CASSQDGTGLLGGAFF.